The count of the clone carrying this TCR beta chain is one. Germline V gives CDR1 LGHNA, CDR2 YSLEER. The CDR3 extends over 14 amino acids. V shed 0 bases and J shed 3 bases, with 8 bases lying between them. The PCR was carried out with 60 Vbeta primers and 13 Jbeta primers. The data were produced by immunoSEQ multiplex PCR, yet TCRdb's version contains in-frame clones alone and is incomplete. Among 150,000 to 200,000 clones listed, 82% were seen once. The data originate from a study of cytomegalovirus exposure and HLA in healthy donors. Source material: PBMCs. The chain carries TRBV4-3 and TRBJ1-1; D might be TRBD1 (5 bases). The receptor was derived from a boy aged 2 to 10 in good health and CMV-seronegative. The DNA for the CDR3 is TGCGCCAGCAGCCAAGAGGGGCTCCACACTGAAGCTTTCTTT. This gives the protein CASSQEGLHTEAFF.